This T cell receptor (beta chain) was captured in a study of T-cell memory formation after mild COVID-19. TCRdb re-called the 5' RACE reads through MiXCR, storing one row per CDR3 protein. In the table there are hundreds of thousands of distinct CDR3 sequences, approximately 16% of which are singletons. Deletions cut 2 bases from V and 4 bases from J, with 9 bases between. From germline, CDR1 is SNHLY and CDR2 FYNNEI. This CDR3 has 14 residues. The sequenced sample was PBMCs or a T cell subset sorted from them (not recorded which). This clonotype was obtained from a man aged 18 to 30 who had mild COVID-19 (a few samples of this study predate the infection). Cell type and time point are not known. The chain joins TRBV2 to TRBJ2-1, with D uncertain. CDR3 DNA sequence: TGTGCCAGCAGTGAAATGAGTGGATACAATGAGCAGTTCTTC. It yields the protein CASSEMSGYNEQFF.